Included here is one T cell receptor beta chain sequence, with context. Its cognate antigen is unknown. Data came from immunoSEQ multiplex PCR; TCRdb stores just in-frame clones and leaves some out. The sample consists of 130,000 to 150,000 clones, about 91% of them appearing once. This sample is part of a study of cytomegalovirus exposure and HLA in healthy donors. Study outcomes and limitations: Listed as cytomegalovirus-associated were 164 TCR beta chains. Rare TCR sequences predominated, though certain public TCRs were found in many donors. A subsequent analysis found that TCR clusters from the first cohort also tended to co-occur in the 90 to 150 validation repertoires, with about 93% of cluster scores above 0.

CDR1 and CDR2 from the germline V gene are ENHRY and SYGVKD. J gave up 4 bases and V 3 bases, and 11 bases lay outside the gene matches. The CDR3 has 16 amino acids. This sequence was found in a woman younger than 30 in good health and CMV-seropositive. What was sequenced was PBMCs. The gene calls are TRBV10-3 and TRBJ2-7; 8 bases line up with TRBD2. The CDR3 bases are TGTGCCATCAGTGACCCGATGGGACTAGAGCGATACGAGCAGTACTTC. This translates into CAISDPMGLERYEQYF.